The next 27 T cell receptor beta chains were all read from a single sample in a study of OX40 agonist ivuxolimab in advanced cancers. The assay was immunoSEQ multiplex PCR, and TCRdb's table has in-frame clones only and misses some. The sample yields about 94,000 clones, roughly 87% seen once. The material was CD4+ or CD8+ T cells sorted from blood, obtained in a trial of the OX40 agonist ivuxolimab. Receptor source: an adult with an advanced solid tumor such as melanoma, head and neck, liver or kidney cancer.

This clone was picked up a small number of times. The DNA for the CDR3 is TGTGCCAGTAGTCCGAGGGGGCGGAATTCACCCCTCCACTTT. Translating gives CASSPRGRNSPLHF. V and J are TRBV19 and TRBJ1-6, with TRBD1 matching 7 bases. The V segment lost 5 bases and the J segment 7 bases; nucleotides outside the gene matches: 5. Germline loops: CDR1 LNHDA, CDR2 SQIVND (reference sequence). The CDR3 is 14 residues long.

The chain has TRBV18 and TRBJ2-7; D is unclear. Trimming stripped 3 bases from V and 3 bases from J, with 6 bases between. Per germline, CDR1 KGHSH and CDR2 LQKENI. This CDR3 comprises 12 residues. The CDR3 protein is CASSPADYEQYF. The CDR3 region has the DNA TGTGCCAGCTCACCCGCCGACTACGAGCAGTACTTC.

The chain combines TRBV19 with TRBJ2-1, with 7 bases aligning to TRBD1. Unmatched junction bases numbered 4, after V lost 5 bases and J lost 3 bases. This CDR3 has 14 residues. Germline V gene sequence: CDR1 LNHDA, CDR2 SQIVND (reference sequence). The CDR3 DNA reads TGTGCCAGTAGTCCGGGACAGTTCTACAATGAGCAGTTCTTC. Amino acids: CASSPGQFYNEQFF.

This clone was detected a few times. The chain links TRBV10-2 to TRBJ1-1; D remains unclear. The CDR3 consists of 13 residues. Trimming stripped 3 bases from V and 5 bases from J, with 10 bases between. CDR1 is WSHSY, CDR2 SAAADI, per germline. The CDR3 sequence is CASSERDLTEAFF. Written as DNA, the CDR3 is TGCGCCAGCAGTGAAAGGGATCTTACTGAAGCTTTCTTT.

The gene calls are TRBV7-2 and TRBJ2-7; 9 bases align to TRBD1. Germline V lookup: CDR1 SGHTA, CDR2 FQGNSA. V shed 1 base and J 7 bases; nucleotides not matched to a gene: 11. The CDR3 is made up of 16 amino acids. The CDR3 region is CASSLVGTGPAGEQYF. For the CDR3, the DNA is TGTGCCAGCAGCTTAGTTGGGACAGGGCCCGCGGGAGAGCAGTACTTC.

The V gene is TRBV2, the J gene TRBJ1-6; D is undetermined. CDR3 size: 14 residues. The V gene's germline CDR1 is SNHLY and CDR2 FYNNEI. Trimming took off 4 bases at V and 4 bases at J, with 8 bases between the two ends. CDR3 residues: CASSVWQYNSPLHF. CDR3 bases: TGTGCCAGCAGTGTATGGCAGTATAATTCACCCCTCCACTTT.

The gene calls are TRBV6-1 and TRBJ2-3; 13 bases agree with TRBD2. V dropped 2 bases and J dropped 4; count of bases not matched to a gene: 6. This CDR3 comprises 17 residues. Per germline, CDR1 MNHNS and CDR2 SASEGT. The CDR3: CASSETSGGANPDTQYF. CDR3 coding DNA: TGTGCCAGCAGTGAAACTAGCGGGGGGGCCAACCCAGATACGCAGTATTTT.

This clone was counted a few times. This chain's CDR3 is CSVAGGSNQPQHF. The CDR3 region has the DNA TGCAGCGTTGCCGGAGGTTCCAATCAGCCCCAGCATTTT. This rearrangement joins TRBV29-1 to TRBJ1-5; D remains ambiguous. V shed 4 bases and J shed 3 bases, with 10 bases lying between them. The CDR3 contains 13 residues. The germline CDR1 and CDR2 sequences are SQVTM and ANQGSEA.

The rearrangement joins TRBV5-4 to TRBJ2-7; D gene unclear. The germline V gene has CDR1 SGHNT and CDR2 YYREEE (reference sequence). The CDR3 is made up of 14 amino acids. V lost 3 bases and J 1 base, leaving 11 bases between the germline ends. The CDR3 coding sequence is TGTGCCAGCAGCTCGAAGACGGATTCCTACGAGCAGTACTTC. It specifies CASSSKTDSYEQYF. Full variable domain (rest looked up from reference TRBV5-4 and TRBJ2-7): ETGVTQSPTHLIKTRGQQVTLRCSSQSGHNTVSWYQQALGQGPQFIFQYYREEENGRGNFPPRFSGLQFPNYSSELNVNALELDDSALYLCASSSKTDSYEQYFGPGTRLTVT.

A few counts support this clone. The chain combines TRBV5-1 with TRBJ2-7; TRBD1 matches at 8 bases. This CDR3 has 21 residues. Germline V gene lookup returns CDR1 SGHRS and CDR2 YFSETQ. V was pared by 3 bases and J by 0 bases, with 23 bases of the junction left unmatched. The CDR3: CASSSPPRTGSLTLSSYEQYF. The CDR3 nucleotides are TGCGCCAGCAGCTCGCCTCCACGGACAGGGTCCCTCACACTGAGCTCCTACGAGCAGTACTTC.

The rearrangement joins TRBV5-1 to TRBJ1-4, with 9 bases that match TRBD1. CDR3 length: 16 amino acids. With V trimmed by 0 bases and J by 5 bases, 5 bases remained unmatched. The germline CDR1 and CDR2 sequences are SGHRS and YFSETQ. In nucleotides, the CDR3 is TGCGCCAGCAGCTTGGCCTCGACAGGGGGGAATGAAAAACTGTTTTTT. This translates into CASSLASTGGNEKLFF. The variable domain in full, completed from reference TRBV5-1 and TRBJ1-4, reads KAGVTQTPRYLIKTRGQQVTLSCSPISGHRSVSWYQQTPGQGLQFLFEYFSETQRNKGNFPGRFSGRQFSNSRSEMNVSTLELGDSALYLCASSLASTGGNEKLFFGSGTQLSVL.

The chain carries TRBV4-3 and TRBJ1-2, with D hard to call. V gave up 2 bases and J gave up 5 bases, with 18 bases separating them. This CDR3 has 16 residues. CDR1 is LGHNA, CDR2 YSLEER, per germline. The DNA for the CDR3 is TGCGCCAGCAGCCAAATCCTAGGGCCGGGAGGGTATGGCTACACCTTC. Translating it yields CASSQILGPGGYGYTF.

The genes are TRBV7-8 and TRBJ2-2; a possible D gene is TRBD1 (7 bases). V lost 1 base and J lost 9, with 15 bases in between. CDR1 is SGHVS, CDR2 FQNEAQ, per germline. This CDR3 has 15 residues. The CDR3, as DNA: TGTGCCAGCAGCTTAGAGGCCAGGGGGGACCGGGAGCTGTTTTTT. Translation gives CASSLEARGDRELFF.

This clone was picked up one time. V usage is TRBV10-3 and J usage is TRBJ2-1; D may correspond to TRBD1 or TRBD2 (5 bases each). This CDR3 spans 16 amino acids. Between the trimmed V and J ends, which lost 3 bases and 8 bases, there was a span of 20 bases. CDR1 and CDR2 from the germline V gene are ENHRY and SYGVKD. The CDR3 is CAISDPGGKGADEQFF. The CDR3 coding sequence is TGTGCCATCAGTGACCCTGGGGGAAAAGGGGCCGATGAGCAGTTCTTC.

In this sample, this clone turned up once. The chain uses TRBV9 and TRBJ2-3; TRBD1 might be the D (6 bases). This CDR3 has 16 amino acids. Looked up from germline, CDR1 is SGDLS and CDR2 is YYNGEE. Trimming left V 5 bases short and J 3 bases short, with 19 bases between. The DNA for the CDR3 is TGTGCCAGCAGTCCACAGGGTTCTAAGTTAACAGATACGCAGTATTTT. Residues: CASSPQGSKLTDTQYF. The full variable domain, completed using reference TRBV9 and TRBJ2-3, is DSGVTQTPKHLITATGQRVTLRCSPRSGDLSVYWYQQSLDQGLQFLIQYYNGEERAKGNILERFSAQQFPDLHSELNLSSLELGDSALYFCASSPQGSKLTDTQYFGPGTRLTVL.

The rearrangement uses TRBV11-3 and TRBJ2-3; maybe TRBD1 (5 bases). Germline assignment: CDR1 SGHNT and CDR2 YENEEA. This CDR3 region has 13 residues. Trimming took 3 bases from V and 1 from J, leaving 5 bases between them. CDR3 amino acids: CASSFRGTDTQYF. For the CDR3, the DNA is TGTGCCAGCAGCTTCAGGGGCACAGATACGCAGTATTTT.

This chain links TRBV18 with TRBJ2-7; TRBD2 aligns across 8 bases. Germline trimming cut 8 bases from V and 2 bases from J; bases unmatched to any gene: 8. Looked up from germline, CDR1 is KGHSH and CDR2 is LQKENI. CDR3 length equals 14 residues. The chain's CDR3 is CASRGLADAYEQYF. Here the CDR3 DNA reads TGTGCCAGCCGCGGACTAGCCGACGCCTACGAGCAGTACTTC.

This clone was observed once. The chain joins TRBV27 to TRBJ1-5; a weak D match, TRBD1 (6 bases). Germline V CDR1 and CDR2: MNHEY, SMNVEV (reference sequence). The CDR3 sequence is 13 residues long. Between the trimmed V and J ends, which lost 6 bases and 8 bases, there was a span of 14 bases. CDR3 protein: CASSLQGQEPQHF. The CDR3, as DNA: TGTGCCAGCAGCCTACAGGGTCAGGAGCCCCAGCATTTT.

Here the CDR3 DNA reads TGTGCCAGCAGTTCACAGGGGACCAATAATTCACCCCTCCACTTT. Protein: CASSSQGTNNSPLHF. The gene calls are TRBV6-5 and TRBJ1-6; 7 bases match TRBD1. Germline-derived CDR1 and CDR2 are MNHEY and SVGAGI. CDR3 length: 15 amino acids. V lost 4 bases, J lost 5 bases, and 5 bases stayed unmatched.

CDR3 sequence reads: CASSDRGWGGNTIYF. The CDR3 coding sequence is TGTGCCAGCAGTGATCGGGGATGGGGTGGAAACACCATATATTTT. V is TRBV6-1 and J is TRBJ1-3; D not resolved. V was cut by 3 bases and J by 3 bases, with 12 bases left in between. This CDR3 comprises 15 residues. The germline V gene encodes CDR1 MNHNS and CDR2 SASEGT.

The chain combines TRBV15 with TRBJ1-6; 7 bases align to TRBD1. The CDR3 loop spans 14 amino acids. The V gene's germline CDR1 is LNHNV and CDR2 YYDKDF (reference sequence). V was pared by 4 bases and J by 10 bases, with 7 bases of the junction left unmatched. The CDR3 protein is CATSNRDRNSPLHF. Here the CDR3 DNA reads TGTGCCACCAGCAATAGGGACAGAAACTCACCCCTCCACTTT.

This clone has a single count. The chain's CDR3 is CASRLGQGASYEQYF. CDR3 nucleotides: TGTGCCAGCAGATTAGGACAGGGGGCTTCATACGAGCAGTACTTC. The V call is TRBV6-1, the J call TRBJ2-7; 11 bases agree with TRBD1. Germline-derived CDR1 and CDR2 are MNHNS and SASEGT. The V gene end was trimmed by 6 bases and the J gene end by 4 bases; junction bases not matched to a gene: 8. The CDR3 is 15 amino acids.

Only one count was recorded for this clone. The genes are TRBV4-1 and TRBJ1-5; D gene uncertain. Germline V gene lookup returns CDR1 MGHRA and CDR2 YSYEKL. The ends were cut back, 5 bases at V and 2 bases at J, with 7 bases in the middle. The length of the CDR3 is 13 residues. The CDR3 DNA reads TGCGCCAGCAGCGGCCAGGGCAATCAGCCCCAGCATTTT. Its translation is CASSGQGNQPQHF.

The rearrangement joins TRBV11-2 to TRBJ2-3, with 10 bases that match TRBD2. Trimming at V came to 6 bases and at J to 4 bases, leaving 4 bases not matched to a gene. CDR1 is SGHAT and CDR2 is FQNNGV in the germline V gene. This CDR3 is 14 amino acids long. DNA of the CDR3: TGTGCCAGCAGTTCTAGCGGGGGACCAGATACGCAGTATTTT. Its translation: CASSSSGGPDTQYF.

The chain combines TRBV7-2 with TRBJ2-1; 7 bases are shared with TRBD2. V was pared by 2 bases and J by 2 bases, with 12 bases of the junction left unmatched. This CDR3 contains 18 residues. Germline loops: CDR1 SGHTA, CDR2 FQGNSA. The CDR3 coding sequence is TGTGCCAGCAGCTTAAGTGGTGGATGGCTAGCGGCCTACAATGAGCAGTTCTTC. Protein sequence: CASSLSGGWLAAYNEQFF.

The chain employs TRBV6-6 and TRBJ1-3; D remains unclear. Between the trimmed V and J ends, which lost 5 bases and 8 bases, there was a span of 7 bases. In germline, CDR1 is MNHNY, CDR2 SVGAGI (reference sequence). The CDR3 is made up of 11 amino acids. The CDR3 spells CASSRAHTIYF. The DNA for the CDR3 is TGTGCCAGCAGTAGGGCCCACACCATATATTTT.

V and J are TRBV9 and TRBJ2-3, with D possibly being TRBD1 or TRBD2 (6 bases each). The CDR3 totals 15 residues. The germline V and J ends were trimmed by 4 bases and 3 bases, with 15 bases remaining between them. Germline V gives CDR1 SGDLS, CDR2 YYNGEE. The CDR3 loop is CASSKGGSRTDTQYF. The CDR3 DNA follows: TGTGCCAGCAGCAAGGGGGGTTCTAGAACAGATACGCAGTATTTT.